This T cell receptor (beta chain) emerged from a study of cytotoxic CD8 clonotypes in ibrutinib-treated CLL. The wider study: Averaging across samples gave approximately 260,000 productive templates and about 94,000 productive rearrangements. Study-wide results and limits: Sampling times differed between sustained-remission and progressing patients. Ibrutinib response saw clonality rise, and progression saw it return toward baseline.

Depths of 1 in 200,000 to 1 in 1 million T cells were the sequencing target. Sequenced by immunoSEQ multiplex PCR; TCRdb stores in-frame clones only, minus some. The table lists 330,000 or so clones, about 64% of them singletons. As for this clone: Its antigen is undetermined.

The ends lost 2 bases at V and 6 bases at J; junction bases unmatched: 13. The CDR3 has 17 residues. The receptor's source is a human donor with chronic lymphocytic leukemia. The material sequenced was PBMCs, taken after 36 months of ibrutinib treatment. This chain uses TRBV6-7 with TRBJ1-5, with 7 bases that match TRBD1. TRBV6-7 is labeled an ORF, and its function is uncertain. The CDR3 DNA sequence: TGTGCCAGCAGTTACGCAAACAGGGGTCGTACCCTTCAGCCCCAGCATTTT. This sequence encodes CASSYANRGRTLQPQHF.